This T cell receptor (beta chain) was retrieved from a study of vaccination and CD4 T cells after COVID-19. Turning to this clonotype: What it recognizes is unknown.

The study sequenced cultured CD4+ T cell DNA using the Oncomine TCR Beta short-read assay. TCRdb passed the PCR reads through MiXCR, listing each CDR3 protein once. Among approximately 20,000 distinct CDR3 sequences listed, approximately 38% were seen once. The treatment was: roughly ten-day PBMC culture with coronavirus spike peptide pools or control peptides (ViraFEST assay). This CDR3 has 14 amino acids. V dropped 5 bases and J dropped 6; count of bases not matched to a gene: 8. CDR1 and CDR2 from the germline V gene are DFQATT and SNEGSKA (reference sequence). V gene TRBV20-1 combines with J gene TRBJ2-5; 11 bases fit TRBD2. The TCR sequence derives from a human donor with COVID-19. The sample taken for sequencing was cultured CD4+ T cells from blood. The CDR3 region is CSARDSGGGQTQYF. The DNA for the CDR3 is TGCAGTGCTCGGGATAGCGGGGGGGGCCAGACCCAGTACTTC.